The source of this T cell receptor (beta chain) is a study of T cell responses to AZD1222 COVID-19 vaccine. Overall study findings and caveats: Reports say nearly half of spike-specific TCRs go after unmutated variant regions. There were vaccine-associated CD4 TCRs across spike, dominant at 160-218 and 743-854.

Only in-frame clones appear in the TCRdb table, and some are missing; sequencing was by immunoSEQ multiplex PCR. Of under 200,000 clones detected, about 83% appear once; the ten largest clones hold around 0.99%. Trimming took 5 bases from V and 2 from J, leaving 9 bases between them. Germline V gene sequence: CDR1 SGHVS, CDR2 FQNEAQ. The CDR3 length is 13 residues. In this sample, this clone turned up once. What it binds is not known. The V call is TRBV7-8, the J call TRBJ1-2, with TRBD1 as a possible D gene (6 bases). This specimen was peripheral blood, taken 28 days after the second AZD1222 dose. The sequence was obtained from an adult who received the AZD1222 COVID-19 vaccine. CDR3 sequence reads: CASSPDRNYGYTF. In DNA, the CDR3 is TGTGCCAGCAGCCCAGACAGGAACTATGGCTACACCTTC.